This paragraph covers one T cell receptor beta chain sequence. Its antigen is undetermined. This entry is derived from a study of cytomegalovirus exposure and HLA in healthy donors. Study outcomes and limitations: An ancestry cluster, one associated with Asian ancestry, reportedly showed fewer N-insertions than the approximately 670-donor mean in a later analysis. Most TCR beta V segments were productive about 87% or about 30% of the time in an earlier analysis. The authors enumerated over 150 TCR beta chains as linked to cytomegalovirus.

The PCR ran on 60 Vbeta and 13 Jbeta primers. In the source study's methods: There were about 80 million unique TCR beta chains by a later count, and approximately 11 million of them were shared. Libraries were prepared by immunoSEQ multiplex PCR; TCRdb keeps only in-frame clonotypes and omits some of them. The V and J calls and the clone size are those of that table, but D and trimming were determined from the DNA. The sample has 150,000 to 200,000 clones, about four fifths seen once. CDR3 size: 16 residues. Germline V lookup: CDR1 MDHEN, CDR2 SYDVKM. With 0 bases clipped from V and 0 bases from J, the junction kept 2 bases outside the gene matches.

Sequencing was done on a sample of PBMCs. This TCR was sampled from a girl aged 5 to 17 in good health and CMV-seropositive. V is TRBV28 and J is TRBJ2-3; 8 bases match TRBD2. The CDR3 nucleotides read TGTGCCAGCAGTTTATGGGCTAGCGGGAGCACAGATACGCAGTATTTT. Amino acids: CASSLWASGSTDTQYF.